These 32 T cell receptor beta chains were all obtained from the same sample, sequenced in a study of blood T cell repertoires in COVID-19. Profiling relied on immunoSEQ multiplex PCR, and the TCRdb table lists in-frame clones only, not all of them. The profile covers 140,000 to 150,000 clones, with around 83% appearing a single time and around 9.6% taken by the ten largest. Sequences were obtained from peripheral blood. Every receptor here comes from a man in his 60s with active or convalescent COVID-19.

This clone was found once. The rearrangement links TRBV7-9 to TRBJ1-1; the match to TRBD1 covers 7 bases. Per the germline V gene, CDR1 is SEHNR and CDR2 is FQNEAQ (reference sequence). The J segment lost 5 bases and the V segment lost 7 bases, leaving 4 bases of the junction unmatched. The CDR3 is made up of 12 amino acids. CDR3 DNA: TGTGCCAGCATCGTACAGGGGACTGAAGCTTTCTTT. Its protein is CASIVQGTEAFF.

This clone was seen only a few times. The chain has TRBV27 and TRBJ1-1; weak D call: TRBD1 (5 bases). This CDR3 has 17 residues. V was cut by 4 bases and J by 10 bases, with 28 bases left in between. Germline loops: CDR1 MNHEY, CDR2 SMNVEV (reference sequence). The CDR3 spells CASSSSEGRLKSEGAFF. In nucleotides, the CDR3 is TGTGCCAGCAGTTCGTCTGAGGGACGGCTTAAATCGGAGGGAGCTTTCTTT.

The rearrangement joins TRBV15 to TRBJ1-5; perhaps TRBD1 as D (5 bases). Germline CDR1 LNHNV, CDR2 YYDKDF (reference sequence). The CDR3 length is 15 residues. V was shortened by 5 bases and J by 7 bases, with 18 bases between the two germline ends. DNA for the CDR3: TGTGCCACCAGCCCCCGCCGGGGGGAGTTGCAGCCCCAGCATTTT. Protein product: CATSPRRGELQPQHF.

This chain joins TRBV20-1 and TRBJ1-2; 8 positions agree with TRBD1. Trimming at V came to 4 bases and at J to 9 bases, leaving 4 bases not matched to a gene. Germline loops: CDR1 DFQATT, CDR2 SNEGSKA (reference sequence). This CDR3 comprises 11 residues. The CDR3 here is CSANTGGSYTF. CDR3 DNA sequence: TGCAGTGCTAATACAGGGGGGAGCTACACCTTC.

The chain couples TRBV29-1 to TRBJ1-1, with D possibly being TRBD1 (6 bases). CDR3 length: 12 amino acids. With 7 bases removed from V and 6 bases from J, the gap between germline ends came to 15 bases. Germline CDR1 and CDR2: SQVTM and ANQGSEA. The CDR3 reads CSATGTPSEAFF. CDR3 bases: TGCAGCGCTACCGGGACACCTTCTGAAGCTTTCTTT.

The chain carries TRBV7-9 and TRBJ1-5, with 8 bases matching TRBD1. The CDR3 has 15 amino acids. From germline, CDR1 is SEHNR and CDR2 FQNEAQ (reference sequence). V shed 5 bases and J 6 bases; nucleotides not matched to a gene: 9. CDR3 sequence (DNA): TGTGCCAGCAGCCCGAGCGGACAGGGAGGTCAGCCCCAGCATTTT. It specifies CASSPSGQGGQPQHF.

The V and J genes are TRBV7-6 and TRBJ2-1; 7 bases line up with TRBD1. Germline V CDR1 and CDR2: SGHVS, FNYEAQ. The CDR3 extends over 17 amino acids. Trimming cost V 5 bases and J 0 bases; bases outside gene matches: 10. The CDR3 sequence: CASSARQGASSYNEQFF. CDR3 in DNA: TGTGCCAGCAGCGCAAGACAGGGCGCAAGCTCCTACAATGAGCAGTTCTTC.

The CDR3 is CAWSPFTGVAGANVLTF. In DNA, the CDR3 is TGTGCCTGGAGTCCGTTTACAGGGGTCGCTGGGGCCAACGTCCTGACTTTC. The chain couples TRBV30 to TRBJ2-6, with 7 bases that match TRBD1. The V gene end was trimmed by 2 bases and the J gene end by 2 bases; junction bases not matched to a gene: 9. The germline V gene encodes CDR1 GTSNPN and CDR2 SVGIG (reference sequence). The CDR3 extends over 17 amino acids.

The chain uses TRBV27 and TRBJ1-2; 9 bases align to TRBD1. J lost 6 bases, V lost 4 bases, and 6 bases had no gene match. CDR3 length equals 14 residues. Germline CDR1 reads MNHEY; CDR2 reads SMNVEV (reference sequence). DNA for the CDR3: TGTGCCAGCAGTTCCCACAGGGGGCTAAATGGCTACACCTTC. This translates into CASSSHRGLNGYTF.

This rearrangement joins TRBV2 to TRBJ2-3, with 10 bases matching TRBD1. V gave up 6 bases and J gave up 6 bases; unmatched junction bases: 15. From germline, CDR1 is SNHLY and CDR2 FYNNEI. The CDR3 is 17 amino acids. The CDR3 sequence is CASSEPGQGKEGDTQYF. The CDR3 nucleotides are TGTGCCAGCAGCGAACCGGGACAGGGGAAAGAGGGGGATACGCAGTATTTT.

This sequence joins TRBV6-5 and TRBJ1-6; 9 bases fit TRBD1. Germline V gives CDR1 MNHEY, CDR2 SVGAGI. V was clipped by 4 bases and J by 10 bases; unmatched bases: 5. This CDR3 contains 14 residues. DNA for the CDR3: TGTGCCAGCAGTTTGGACAGGGGACGCTCACCCCTCCACTTT. It codes for CASSLDRGRSPLHF.

The DNA for the CDR3 is TGTGCCAGCTCAGAGGGGGCGCGGGGCACTGAAGCTTTCTTT. This encodes CASSEGARGTEAFF. The rearrangement uses TRBV18 and TRBJ1-1; 7 nucleotides agree with TRBD1. This CDR3 has 14 amino acids. From germline, CDR1 is KGHSH and CDR2 LQKENI. V lost 5 bases and J lost 4; bases outside the gene matches: 7.

V usage is TRBV24-1 and J usage is TRBJ2-3; 7 positions match TRBD1. Unmatched junction bases numbered 1, after V lost 7 bases and J lost 4 bases. The CDR3 is 12 residues long. The V gene's germline CDR1 is KGHDR and CDR2 SFDVKD. This CDR3 reads CATRGQADTQYF. CDR3 bases: TGTGCCACCAGAGGACAGGCAGATACGCAGTATTTT.

CDR3 sequence: CASSIGLLGGYTF. Written as DNA, the CDR3 is TGCGCCAGCAGTATCGGTCTACTCGGGGGCTACACCTTC. The chain combines TRBV5-1 with TRBJ1-2; unclear D gene. The V and J ends lost 5 bases and 8 bases respectively, with 16 bases between them. The germline CDR1 and CDR2 sequences are SGHRS and YFSETQ. CDR3 length: 13 amino acids.

The sample holds one count of this clone. The chain joins TRBV7-9 to TRBJ1-4; 8 nucleotides align to TRBD1. CDR1 and CDR2 from the germline V gene are SEHNR and FQNEAQ (reference sequence). The J segment lost 4 bases and the V segment lost 4 bases, leaving 14 bases of the junction unmatched. This CDR3 has 18 residues. In DNA form, the CDR3 reads TGTGCCAGCAGCTCACCCGTTACGGACAGGGCATTTAATGAAAAACTGTTTTTT. Translated, it gives CASSSPVTDRAFNEKLFF.

The chain combines TRBV28 with TRBJ1-2, with 7 bases identical to TRBD1. The CDR3 totals 13 residues. Germline assignment: CDR1 MDHEN and CDR2 SYDVKM. V trimming: 8 bases; J trimming: 3 bases; junction bases outside the gene matches: 6. CDR3 amino acids: CASFEGGDYGYTF. The CDR3 nucleotides are TGTGCCAGCTTTGAAGGGGGCGACTATGGCTACACCTTC.

The chain joins TRBV4-3 to TRBJ1-2, with TRBD1 matching over 7 bases. The CDR3 consists of 15 residues. V shed 3 bases and J 1 base; nucleotides not matched to a gene: 5. Germline CDR1 and CDR2: LGHNA and YSLEER. In DNA, the CDR3 is TGCGCCAGCAGCCAGGGGACAGCCCTTAACTATGGCTACACCTTC. It encodes CASSQGTALNYGYTF.

CDR3 protein: CASSAEGTVYNEQFF. In DNA form, the CDR3 reads TGTGCCAGCAGCGCGGAGGGCACCGTTTACAATGAGCAGTTCTTC. The chain links TRBV9 to TRBJ2-1; weak D call: TRBD2 (6 bases). Germline V lookup: CDR1 SGDLS, CDR2 YYNGEE. The V end lost 3 bases, the J end lost 4 bases, and 14 bases lay between the germline ends. This CDR3 contains 15 residues.

This chain connects TRBV27 to TRBJ1-6; D gene uncertain. Germline CDR1 MNHEY, CDR2 SMNVEV (reference sequence). Trimming shortened V by 3 bases and J by 7 bases, and 10 bases separated the two germline ends. The CDR3 is made up of 14 amino acids. The CDR3 spells CASSFETYNSPLHF. In nucleotides, the CDR3 is TGTGCCAGCAGTTTCGAGACATACAATTCACCCCTCCACTTT.

The chain uses TRBV18 and TRBJ1-1, with 9 nucleotides matching TRBD1. CDR1 and CDR2 from the germline V gene are KGHSH and LQKENI. After removal of 3 bases from V and 1 base from J, the junction contained 3 bases not matched to a gene. This CDR3 is 15 amino acids long. CDR3 bases: TGTGCCAGCTCACCTCTGGGACAGGGGAACACTGAAGCTTTCTTT. Amino acids: CASSPLGQGNTEAFF.

This clone has more than one count but fewer than ten. The chain carries TRBV30 and TRBJ1-2; the D gene is possibly TRBD1 (6 bases). The CDR3 length is 11 residues. The germline V gene encodes CDR1 GTSNPN and CDR2 SVGIG (reference sequence). The V gene lost 1 base and the J gene lost 8 bases, with 8 bases spanning the gap. Written as DNA, the CDR3 is TGTGCCTGGAGTGCCAGGGGCGGCTACACCTTC. Its protein is CAWSARGGYTF.

The chain recombines TRBV4-1 with TRBJ2-1; 10 bases are shared with TRBD2. Per germline, CDR1 MGHRA and CDR2 YSYEKL. This CDR3 comprises 19 residues. Unmatched junction bases numbered 12, after V lost 0 bases and J lost 4 bases. The CDR3 bases are TGCGCCAGCAGCCAAGAAAGAGCGGTAGCGGGGGGTCTATACAATGAGCAGTTCTTC. Translation: CASSQERAVAGGLYNEQFF.

The chain recombines TRBV5-5 with TRBJ1-2; TRBD1 aligns across 9 bases. This CDR3 contains 16 residues. V gave up 4 bases and J gave up 3 bases; unmatched junction bases: 10. CDR1 and CDR2 from the germline V gene are SGHKS and YYEKEE (reference sequence). This CDR3 is CASSITGGAGYYGYTF. The CDR3 nucleotides are TGTGCCAGCAGCATAACAGGGGGCGCGGGTTACTATGGCTACACCTTC.

This clone was observed once. V and J are TRBV15 and TRBJ2-4; TRBD1 matches 7 bases. Germline V gene sequence: CDR1 LNHNV, CDR2 YYDKDF (reference sequence). The CDR3 is made up of 15 amino acids. The V segment lost 1 base and the J segment 4 bases; nucleotides outside the gene matches: 4. CDR3 sequence reads: CATSRAGTEKNIQYF. The CDR3 DNA sequence: TGTGCCACCAGCAGAGCCGGGACAGAGAAAAACATTCAGTACTTC.

The chain uses TRBV10-2 and TRBJ2-3; 8 nucleotides agree with TRBD2. Per the germline V gene, CDR1 is WSHSY and CDR2 is SAAADI. The V and J ends lost 6 bases and 0 bases, in that order; junction bases with no gene match: 8. CDR3 length: 16 residues. The CDR3 DNA follows: TGCGCCAGCAGCGACCGACTAGCGCAAAGCACAGATACGCAGTATTTT. Protein sequence: CASSDRLAQSTDTQYF.

The V and J genes are TRBV19 and TRBJ2-1, with TRBD1 matching over 7 bases. V lost 5 bases, J lost 2 bases, and 15 bases stayed unmatched. CDR1 is LNHDA, CDR2 SQIVND, per germline (reference sequence). This CDR3 region has 18 residues. The CDR3 region is CASSLLSTEGGTYNEQFF. The CDR3 DNA sequence: TGTGCCAGTAGTTTGTTGTCGACCGAAGGGGGCACCTACAATGAGCAGTTCTTC.

This clone came up once. V gene TRBV5-4 combines with J gene TRBJ2-1; maybe TRBD1 (5 bases). Germline-derived CDR1 and CDR2 are SGHNT and YYREEE (reference sequence). Trimming removed 4 bases from V and 4 bases from J, with 9 bases in between. The CDR3 is 13 amino acids. The CDR3 here is CASSQDRYNEQFF. The CDR3 DNA reads TGTGCCAGCAGCCAAGACAGATACAATGAGCAGTTCTTC.

This clone occurred many times. V is TRBV11-2 and J is TRBJ2-7; D is ambiguous. The germline V and J ends were trimmed by 0 bases and 3 bases, with 9 bases remaining between them. The CDR3 covers 14 residues. From germline, CDR1 is SGHAT and CDR2 FQNNGV. DNA for the CDR3: TGTGCCAGCAGCTTAGAAGCCACAGTCTACGAGCAGTACTTC. Translation gives CASSLEATVYEQYF.

This chain links TRBV5-4 with TRBJ2-3; 7 bases are a match to TRBD2. The junction had 4 bases not matched to a gene; V was cut back by 0 bases and J by 3 bases. CDR1 is SGHNT, CDR2 YYREEE, per germline (reference sequence). The CDR3 extends over 15 amino acids. The CDR3: CASSLAVGGTDTQYF. The CDR3 coding sequence is TGTGCCAGCAGCTTGGCGGTGGGAGGGACAGATACGCAGTATTTT. The full variable domain, its missing parts supplied by reference TRBV5-4 and TRBJ2-3, is ETGVTQSPTHLIKTRGQQVTLRCSSQSGHNTVSWYQQALGQGPQFIFQYYREEENGRGNFPPRFSGLQFPNYSSELNVNALELDDSALYLCASSLAVGGTDTQYFGPGTRLTVL.

This clone was seen at least ten times. This chain uses TRBV11-2 with TRBJ1-5; D is ambiguous. V was trimmed by 5 bases and J by 0 bases, leaving 11 bases between them. The CDR3 totals 15 residues. CDR1 and CDR2 from the germline V gene are SGHAT and FQNNGV. CDR3 sequence reads: CASSPRPGSNQPQHF. CDR3 nucleotide sequence: TGTGCCAGCAGCCCTAGGCCGGGTAGCAATCAGCCCCAGCATTTT. The full variable domain, in which reference TRBV11-2 and TRBJ1-5 provide the parts outside the CDR3, is EAGVAQSPRYKIIEKRQSVAFWCNPISGHATLYWYQQILGQGPKLLIQFQNNGVVDDSQLPKDRFSAERLKGVDSTLKIQPAKLEDSAVYLCASSPRPGSNQPQHFGDGTRLSIL.

V is TRBV9 and J is TRBJ1-6; a weak D match, TRBD1 (5 bases). Trimming removed 0 bases at V and 6 bases at J, with 7 bases between. CDR3 size: 14 residues. The germline CDR1 and CDR2 sequences are SGDLS and YYNGEE. In DNA, the CDR3 is TGTGCCAGCAGCGTAGAGGGGTTTAATTCACCCCTCCACTTT. It specifies CASSVEGFNSPLHF.

V is TRBV6-2 or TRBV6-3 and J is TRBJ1-5; D remains ambiguous. Trimming took off 5 bases at V and 4 bases at J, with 6 bases between the two ends. This CDR3 spans 12 amino acids. Germline V gene sequence: CDR1 MNHEY, CDR2 SVGEGT. CDR3 nucleotide sequence: TGTGCCAGCAGTACTACGAATCAGCCCCAGCATTTT. It encodes CASSTTNQPQHF.